The entry below gives a single TCR beta chain sequence along with its context. What it recognizes is unknown. The data stem from a study of cytomegalovirus exposure and HLA in healthy donors. Background on the study: The 130 or so validation repertoires, a later analysis reported, used the same platform as the approximately 630 first-cohort repertoires.

Libraries were prepared by immunoSEQ multiplex PCR; TCRdb keeps only in-frame clonotypes and omits some of them. This table holds 150,000 to 200,000 clones, roughly nine tenths found once. Study-wide results and limits: The study designated over 150 TCR beta chains cytomegalovirus-associated. The classifier reportedly diagnosed cytomegalovirus status with high specificity and sensitivity.

The clonotype originates from a man aged 25-45 years in good health and CMV-seropositive. Material: PBMCs.

The CDR3 here is CASSPDRYDSGYTF. The CDR3 nucleotides read TGTGCCAGCAGTCCCGACAGGTACGATAGTGGCTACACCTTC. This sequence joins TRBV27 and TRBJ1-2; D possibly corresponds to TRBD1 (6 bases). CDR1 is MNHEY and CDR2 is SMNVEV in the germline V gene (reference sequence). The CDR3 is made up of 14 amino acids. The V gene lost 5 bases and the J gene lost 7 bases, with 17 bases spanning the gap.